The text below deals with one T cell receptor (beta chain). Its antigen is not identified. These data come from a study of shared clonotypes between healthy human individuals. General study results and limits: The low donor count limited represented genetic and exposure-history diversity. The authors sampled blood alone, and tissue repertoires likely differ.

In the original analysis: For the immunoSEQ data, sequences were junction-only without quality scores, so filtering differed. Only in-frame clones appear in the TCRdb table, and some are missing; sequencing was by immunoSEQ multiplex PCR. V, J and clone size reflect that table, while D and trimming were determined from the DNA. Here the sample spans 450,000 to 500,000 clones, 60% to 80% being singletons. The clonotype was recovered from a woman aged 35 to 49 in good health. Some clones in this sample may be carry-over from other donors' samples. Sequences were obtained from PBMCs.

For the CDR3, the DNA is TGTGCCAGCTCACCTGACACACGGAGCTTTGGCTACACCTTC. Its protein product is CASSPDTRSFGYTF. V usage is TRBV18 and J usage is TRBJ1-2; no firm D call. CDR3 length: 14 amino acids. Trimming pared 3 bases from V and 7 bases from J, leaving 15 bases between. Looked up from germline, CDR1 is KGHSH and CDR2 is LQKENI.